Listed below are T cell receptor beta chains from one sample, sequenced in a study of blood T cell repertoires in COVID-19. Only in-frame clones appear in the TCRdb table, and some are missing; sequencing was by immunoSEQ multiplex PCR. The repertoire holds about 300,000 clones, with more than 75% as singletons. Sequences were obtained from peripheral blood. The receptor set was obtained from a man aged 65 to 85 with acute or convalescent COVID-19. CDR3s include the opening cysteine and the closing phenylalanine or tryptophan. The D gene is left open where the match is weak. Part of the rows lack a size; the others show once, few, many or a class for expanded clones.

CDR3aa | CDR3nt | v_gene | abundance | d_gene | j_gene
CASSFRFGKSYTF | TGTGCCAGCAGCTTCAGGTTCGGAAAAAGCTACACCTTC | TRBV5-6 | - | - | TRBJ1-2
CASSQGATSTDTQYF | TGTGCCAGCAGCCAAGGGGCTACTAGCACAGATACGCAGTATTTT | TRBV4-2 | - | - | TRBJ2-3
CASSRSSGANVLTF | TGTGCCAGCAGTCGCAGCTCTGGGGCCAACGTCCTGACTTTC | TRBV6-5 | once | - | TRBJ2-6
CASSYVWSRGLFF | TGTGCCAGCAGTTACGTTTGGTCCCGCGGGCTATTCTTT | TRBV6-2/TRBV6-3 | - | - | TRBJ1-1
CASSLGGTDSEQFF | TGTGCCAGCAGCTTAGGAGGGACAGATAGTGAGCAGTTCTTC | TRBV11-3 | - | TRBD1 | TRBJ2-1
CASTPAGQTSYGYTF | TGTGCCAGCACCCCCGCTGGGCAGACCTCCTATGGCTACACCTTC | TRBV5-4 | - | - | TRBJ1-2
CASSRLAGDGELFF | TGTGCCAGCAGTCGACTAGCGGGAGACGGGGAGCTGTTTTTT | TRBV6-2/TRBV6-3 | few | TRBD2 | TRBJ2-2
CASSLDGTYEQYF | TGTGCCAGTAGTCTGGACGGGACCTACGAGCAGTACTTC | TRBV19 | - | - | TRBJ2-7
CASSQEERAYTDTQYF | TGTGCCAGCAGCCAAGAGGAGCGGGCCTACACAGATACGCAGTATTTT | TRBV4-2 | - | - | TRBJ2-3
CASSQGSGGGYTF | TGTGCCAGCAGCCAAGGTTCAGGGGGAGGCTACACCTTC | TRBV3-1/TRBV3-2 | - | TRBD1 | TRBJ1-2
CASTLAGGRTGELFF | TGTGCCAGCACCCTGGCAGGGGGCAGGACCGGGGAGCTGTTTTTT | TRBV5-4 | - | TRBD1 | TRBJ2-2
CASSRGGSHAEKLFF | TGTGCCAGCAGCCGAGGAGGGTCGCACGCTGAAAAACTGTTTTTT | TRBV3-1/TRBV3-2 | once | - | TRBJ1-4
CASSHASGQYF | TGTGCCAGCAGCCACGCTAGCGGCCAGTACTTC | TRBV11-2 | - | TRBD2 | TRBJ2-5
CASSVDYSGELFF | TGTGCCAGCAGTGTTGACTATTCCGGGGAGCTGTTTTTT | TRBV2 | - | - | TRBJ2-2
CASSIGGRPYNEQFF | TGTGCCAGTAGTATAGGCGGGAGGCCCTACAATGAGCAGTTCTTC | TRBV19 | - | TRBD2 | TRBJ2-1
CASSIRGGGDTQYF | TGTGCCAGCAGTATCCGGGGGGGCGGGGATACGCAGTATTTT | TRBV6-5 | - | TRBD2 | TRBJ2-3
CASSRAMGVTGGNSPLHF | TGTGCCAGCAGCCGAGCGATGGGGGTGACAGGGGGAAATTCACCCCTCCACTTT | TRBV6-2/TRBV6-3 | many | TRBD1 | TRBJ1-6
CASSLGGGLAGDEQFF | TGTGCCAGCAGCTTGGGCGGGGGACTAGCGGGCGATGAGCAGTTCTTC | TRBV7-9 | - | TRBD2 | TRBJ2-1
CASSPDRGFVNTEAFF | TGTGCCAGCAGCCCCGACAGGGGATTCGTGAACACTGAAGCTTTCTTT | TRBV14 | few | TRBD1 | TRBJ1-1
CASSLSQGATDTQYF | TGTGCCAGCAGTTTGTCTCAGGGGGCTACAGATACGCAGTATTTT | TRBV28 | - | TRBD1 | TRBJ2-3
CASSLEGGRGYNEQFF | TGCGCCAGCAGCTTGGAGGGAGGGAGGGGGTACAATGAGCAGTTCTTC | TRBV5-1 | - | - | TRBJ2-1
CASSLVGPGLAGKDTQYF | TGCGCCAGCAGCTTGGTGGGTCCGGGACTAGCGGGGAAAGATACGCAGTATTTT | TRBV5-1 | - | TRBD2 | TRBJ2-3
CASSFSGLAGVQETQYF | TGTGCCAGCAGTTTCTCGGGGCTAGCGGGGGTTCAAGAGACCCAGTACTTC | TRBV28 | - | TRBD2 | TRBJ2-5
CASSLVLGTSGGSTDTQYF | TGTGCCAGCAGCTTAGTTCTTGGGACTAGCGGCGGGAGCACAGATACGCAGTATTTT | TRBV7-2 | - | TRBD2 | TRBJ2-3
CASSFREMNTEAFF | TGTGCCAGCAGCTTTCGGGAAATGAACACTGAAGCTTTCTTT | TRBV7-9 | - | - | TRBJ1-1
CASSVVAGAGPDTQYF | TGTGCCAGCAGCGTAGTAGCGGGGGCAGGCCCAGATACGCAGTATTTT | TRBV9 | - | TRBD2 | TRBJ2-3
CASSVGLLDAKNIQYF | TGTGCCAGCAGCGTAGGACTCCTAGACGCCAAAAACATTCAGTACTTC | TRBV9 | - | - | TRBJ2-4
CATGTEVKSGELFF | TGTGCCACCGGGACAGAGGTTAAATCCGGAGAGCTGTTTTTT | TRBV6-5 | - | TRBD1 | TRBJ2-2
CASSLVWASSYNEQFF | TGTGCCAGCAGCTTAGTGTGGGCGAGCTCCTACAATGAGCAGTTCTTC | TRBV7-3 | - | - | TRBJ2-1
CASRPSGEAEAFF | TGTGCCAGCAGACCATCCGGGGAGGCTGAAGCTTTCTTT | TRBV5-4 | - | - | TRBJ1-1
CAISEGGRGLQETQYF | TGTGCCATCAGTGAAGGTGGGCGAGGGCTCCAAGAGACCCAGTACTTC | TRBV10-3 | - | - | TRBJ2-5
CASSKTVAGSFTDTQYF | TGTGCCAGCAGTAAGACAGTAGCGGGGAGCTTCACAGATACGCAGTATTTT | TRBV7-2 | - | TRBD2 | TRBJ2-3
CASSKVGGEWGNQPQHF | TGTGCCAGCAGCAAAGTAGGGGGGGAATGGGGCAATCAGCCCCAGCATTTT | TRBV21-1 | once | - | TRBJ1-5
CASSRAGTGVINEQFF | TGTGCCAGCAGTCGCGCCGGGACAGGGGTGATCAATGAGCAGTTCTTC | TRBV28 | - | TRBD1 | TRBJ2-1
CASSSHGGYGDSPLHF | TGTGCCAGCAGTTCCCACGGGGGGTATGGTGATTCACCCCTCCACTTT | TRBV6-5 | - | - | TRBJ1-6
CTSSQDQETGDNYSNQPQHF | TGCACCAGCAGCCAAGATCAAGAGACAGGGGACAATTATAGCAATCAGCCCCAGCATTTT | TRBV1 | - | - | TRBJ1-5
CASSLRRQAGYEQYF | TGTGCCAGCAGCTTACGTAGACAGGCCGGATACGAGCAGTACTTC | TRBV11-1 | few | - | TRBJ2-7
CASSLNQGTRTYNSPLHF | TGTGCCAGCAGCCTAAACCAGGGGACGCGAACATATAATTCACCCCTCCACTTT | TRBV7-2 | - | - | TRBJ1-6
CASSLISGSVHEQYF | TGTGCCAGCAGCTTGATTAGCGGGAGTGTCCACGAGCAGTACTTC | TRBV5-6 | - | TRBD2 | TRBJ2-7
CASSQEMPTGQETQYF | TGCGCCAGCAGCCAAGAGATGCCTACGGGCCAAGAGACCCAGTACTTC | TRBV4-3 | - | - | TRBJ2-5